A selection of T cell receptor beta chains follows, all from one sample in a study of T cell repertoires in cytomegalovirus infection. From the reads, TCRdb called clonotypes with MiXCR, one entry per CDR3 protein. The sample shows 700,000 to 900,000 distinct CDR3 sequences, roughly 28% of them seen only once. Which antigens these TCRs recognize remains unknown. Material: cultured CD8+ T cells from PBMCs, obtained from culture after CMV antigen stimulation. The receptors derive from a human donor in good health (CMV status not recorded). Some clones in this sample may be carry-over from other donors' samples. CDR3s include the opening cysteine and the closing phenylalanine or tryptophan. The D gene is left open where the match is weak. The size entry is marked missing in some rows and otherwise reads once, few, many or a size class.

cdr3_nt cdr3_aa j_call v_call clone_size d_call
TGTGCCAGCAGCCATTCCTGGACAGGGGGCGGGGTGACAGATACGCAGTATTTT CASSHSWTGGGVTDTQYF TRBJ2-3 TRBV4-2 NA TRBD1
TGTGCCAGCAGTACTTTTTCTCTCAATGAGCAGTTCTTC CASSTFSLNEQFF TRBJ2-1 TRBV6-2/TRBV6-3 few NA
TGTGCCAGCAGTTACACAATTGAGGTTTTTAGGGACACTGAAGCTTTCTTT CASSYTIEVFRDTEAFF TRBJ1-1 TRBV6-5 NA NA
TGTGCCAGCAGCCCGCCGCGGAGTAGCAGTGTGGGCACAGATACGCAGTATTTT CASSPPRSSSVGTDTQYF TRBJ2-3 TRBV7-9 few NA
TGTGCCAGCTCACCGGACAGGGGTGAGGAGACCCAGTACTTC CASSPDRGEETQYF TRBJ2-5 TRBV18 NA TRBD1
TGTGCCAGCAGCGTCGGAGACCCTGAATACAATGAGCAGTTCTTC CASSVGDPEYNEQFF TRBJ2-1 TRBV9 NA NA
TGTGCCACCAGCAGAGAGGGGGGGGTGAATGAGCAGTTCTTC CATSREGGVNEQFF TRBJ2-1 TRBV15 few TRBD2
TGTGCCAGTCCCGGAGAAAGGGGTCGGGCTGAAGCTTTCTTT CASPGERGRAEAFF TRBJ1-1 TRBV2 NA NA
TGTGCCAGCAGTTTCCCAGGGAGGACTGAAGCTTTCTTT CASSFPGRTEAFF TRBJ1-1 TRBV27 few NA
TGTGCCAGCAGTTTATCTCGGACAGGGTTTTCAGATACGCAGTATTTT CASSLSRTGFSDTQYF TRBJ2-3 TRBV27 NA TRBD1
TGCGCCAGCAGCCAAGACAGCAACTATGGCTACACCTTC CASSQDSNYGYTF TRBJ1-2 TRBV4-3 many NA
TGTGCCACCAGCAGAGGGGACGTCACTGAAGCTTTCTTT CATSRGDVTEAFF TRBJ1-1 TRBV15 NA NA
TGTGCCAGCAGTCCGACAGAATTCCCCGGGACCTACACCTTC CASSPTEFPGTYTF TRBJ1-2 TRBV6-5 NA NA
TGTGCCAGTAGTATAAATCCCCTACGGGATACGCAGTATTTT CASSINPLRDTQYF TRBJ2-3 TRBV19 few NA
TGTGCCAGCACCAAGGACAGGGGTGACGGGGAGCTGTTTTTT CASTKDRGDGELFF TRBJ2-2 TRBV12-3/TRBV12-4 few TRBD1
TGTGCCAGCAGCCAAAGCCTAGCGGGGGGCCCATGGGACAATGAGCAGTTCTTC CASSQSLAGGPWDNEQFF TRBJ2-1 TRBV4-1 NA TRBD2
TGTGCCAGCAGCTTGGGGTCAGTCATCTCCTACGAGCAGTACTTC CASSLGSVISYEQYF TRBJ2-7 TRBV5-5 NA NA
TGTGCCAGCAGTTTTACAGGGGGCGTAGATGAGCAGTTCTTC CASSFTGGVDEQFF TRBJ2-1 TRBV12-3/TRBV12-4 NA TRBD1
TGTGCCAGCAGTTTACGGGAATGGACTGAAGCTTTCTTT CASSLREWTEAFF TRBJ1-1 TRBV27 few NA
TGTGCCAGCAGCCCGCTGGGCGGGGGGGCGGGAAACAATGAGCAGTTCTTC CASSPLGGGAGNNEQFF TRBJ2-1 TRBV7-2 NA TRBD2
TGCGCCAGCAGCCAAACCAGGGATAGCAATCAGCCCCAGCATTTT CASSQTRDSNQPQHF TRBJ1-5 TRBV4-1 NA NA
TGTGCCAGCCGGCTTGAGGGGTTTAGCAATCAGCCCCAGCATTTT CASRLEGFSNQPQHF TRBJ1-5 TRBV19 NA NA
TGTGCCACCAGTGGTCAGGCCTACAATGAGCAGTTCTTC CATSGQAYNEQFF TRBJ2-1 TRBV24-1 many NA
TGTGCCAGCAGCTTAGTCACAGGGGATGGCTACACCTTC CASSLVTGDGYTF TRBJ1-2 TRBV7-6 NA TRBD1
TGTGCCAGCAGACCCTTCGGGAGCGACTATGGCTACACCTTC CASRPFGSDYGYTF TRBJ1-2 TRBV27 few NA
TGTGCCAGCAGTTACGCCGGGACGAACTATGGCTACACCTTC CASSYAGTNYGYTF TRBJ1-2 TRBV6-6 few NA
TGTGCCAGCAGCCCCTTTTTTAGCTCCTACAATGAGCAGTTCTTC CASSPFFSSYNEQFF TRBJ2-1 TRBV6-5 NA NA
TGCGCCAGCAGCTTTTATCCGGGACGTATAATGGGCCCAACTAATGAAAAACTGTTTTTT CASSFYPGRIMGPTNEKLFF TRBJ1-4 TRBV5-1 few NA
TGTGCCAGCAGTTCAACCGGGACTAGCGGAGAACGCGAGCAGTTCTTC CASSSTGTSGEREQFF TRBJ2-1 TRBV7-8 NA TRBD2
TGTGCCAGCAGCCCACTCGCCGGTCGGACTGGAAACACCATATATTTT CASSPLAGRTGNTIYF TRBJ1-3 TRBV7-9 few NA
TGTGCCAGCAGCTTATCTCAGGGGGCAGACGCTTTCTTT CASSLSQGADAFF TRBJ1-1 TRBV7-3 NA TRBD1
TGTGCCAGTAGTATAATATCGGGGAGACTAGCGTTATACAATGAGCAGTTCTTC CASSIISGRLALYNEQFF TRBJ2-1 TRBV19 NA TRBD2
TGTGCCTCCGGGACCCACGGGGAATCACCCCTCCACTTT CASGTHGESPLHF TRBJ1-6 TRBV7-2 NA NA
TGTGCCAGCTCACCCTTCCAGAGCTCCTACAATGAGCAGTTCTTC CASSPFQSSYNEQFF TRBJ2-1 TRBV18 NA NA
TGTGCCGCCCGTCTGGACTATGGCTACACCTTC CAARLDYGYTF TRBJ1-2 TRBV19 NA NA
TGCGCCAGCAGCCCTAGCAGGGGGCTTTACAATGAGCAGTTCTTC CASSPSRGLYNEQFF TRBJ2-1 TRBV5-1 NA TRBD1
TGCAGCGTTGCGGGGGGACTCGGATATGGCTACACCTTC CSVAGGLGYGYTF TRBJ1-2 TRBV29-1 few NA
TGCGCCAGCAGCCACAGGCTTGACTATAATTCACCCCTCCACTTT CASSHRLDYNSPLHF TRBJ1-6 TRBV4-3 many NA
TGTGCCAGCAGCTTAGTACAGGGGAAGGAAGCTTTCTTT CASSLVQGKEAFF TRBJ1-1 TRBV7-8 many TRBD1
TGTGCCAGCAGGATCCCCGGACCAAATCAGCCCCAGCATTTT CASRIPGPNQPQHF TRBJ1-5 TRBV2 few NA